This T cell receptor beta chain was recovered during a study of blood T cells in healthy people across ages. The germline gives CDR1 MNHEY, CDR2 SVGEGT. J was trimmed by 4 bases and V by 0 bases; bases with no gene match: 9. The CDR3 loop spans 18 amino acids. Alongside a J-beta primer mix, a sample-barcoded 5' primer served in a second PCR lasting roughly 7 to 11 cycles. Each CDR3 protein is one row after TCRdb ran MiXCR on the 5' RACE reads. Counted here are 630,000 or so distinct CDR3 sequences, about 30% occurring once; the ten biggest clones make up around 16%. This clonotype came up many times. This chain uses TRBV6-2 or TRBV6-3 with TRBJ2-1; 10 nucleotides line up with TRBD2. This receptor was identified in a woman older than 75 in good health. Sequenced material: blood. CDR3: CASSYSIRTSGPYNEQFF. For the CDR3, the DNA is TGTGCCAGCAGTTACTCTATCCGGACTAGCGGACCATACAATGAGCAGTTCTTC.